This T cell receptor (beta chain) is drawn from a study of tumour-infiltrating T cells in Burkitt lymphoma. As for the study in general: Patients covered every epidemiological subtype of Burkitt lymphoma. Survival, overall and progression-free, tracked with productive clonality. Study-level points and caveats: Several public clonotypes were shared across many Burkitt lymphoma patients.

Looked up from germline, CDR1 is MGHRA and CDR2 is YSYEKL. V was pared by 2 bases and J by 5 bases, with 13 bases between. The CDR3 has 15 amino acids. This clone occurred a few times. The antigen is unknown. TCRdb's copy holds only in-frame clones and misses some; the assay was immunoSEQ multiplex PCR. The repertoire holds tens of thousands of clones, with about a third as singletons. The chain has TRBV4-1 and TRBJ1-5; D might be TRBD1 (6 bases). Source material: tumor tissue. The source of this sequence is a human donor with Burkitt lymphoma. The DNA for the CDR3 is TGCGCCAGCAGCCAAATAACAGGGTTCGATCAGCCCCAGCATTTT. It codes for CASSQITGFDQPQHF.